This is a list of T cell receptor beta chains from one sample in a study of T-cell memory formation after mild COVID-19. TCRdb independently ran MiXCR on the 5' RACE reads; one entry per CDR3 protein. The data hold about 560,000 distinct CDR3 sequences, with around 16% observed a single time. Sequencing was performed on PBMCs or a T cell subset sorted from them (not recorded which). These receptors came from an adult woman who had mild COVID-19 (a few samples of this study predate the infection). Cell type and time point are not known. CDR3s include the opening cysteine and the closing phenylalanine or tryptophan. D genes are given only for firm matches. The size field is filled for only some rows; it gives once, few, many or a size class.

TRBD2,TRBV6-5,TRBJ2-5,NA,CASSPNGLAGVGETQYF,TGTGCCAGCAGTCCTAATGGACTTGCGGGAGTGGGAGAGACCCAGTACTTC
TRBD2,TRBV13,TRBJ2-3,NA,CASSFRRVAGVKTRDTQYF,TGTGCCAGCAGCTTCCGGCGGGTAGCGGGAGTCAAAACTCGGGATACGCAGTATTTT
NA,TRBV2,TRBJ1-2,NA,CASNRGGTWAYGYTF,TGTGCCAGCAACCGCGGGGGCACCTGGGCCTATGGCTACACCTTC
TRBD2,TRBV4-1,TRBJ2-1,few,CASSPIVTSGPNNEQFF,TGCGCCAGCAGTCCGATTGTGACTAGCGGGCCAAACAATGAGCAGTTCTTC
NA,TRBV11-1,TRBJ2-7,NA,CASSDRAGVSYEQYF,TGTGCCAGCAGCGACCGTGCAGGAGTCTCCTACGAGCAGTACTTC
NA,TRBV7-9,TRBJ2-1,few,CASSSRNRSYNEQFF,TGTGCCAGCAGCTCGCGGAACCGCTCCTACAATGAGCAGTTCTTC
NA,TRBV10-3,TRBJ2-7,NA,CAISVEGRSDEQYF,TGTGCCATCAGTGTCGAGGGGCGGTCGGACGAGCAGTACTTC
NA,TRBV5-4,TRBJ1-1,NA,CASSLVAGPLTEAFF,TGTGCCAGCAGCTTGGTGGCAGGACCTTTGACTGAAGCTTTCTTT
NA,TRBV20-1,TRBJ2-7,few,CSASGWNNGYEQYF,TGCAGTGCTAGCGGATGGAATAACGGCTACGAGCAGTACTTC
NA,TRBV5-1,TRBJ1-1,NA,CASSFDLNTEAFF,TGCGCCAGCAGCTTTGATTTGAACACTGAAGCTTTCTTT
NA,TRBV24-1,TRBJ1-1,NA,CATRDAGVNTEAFF,TGTGCCACCAGGGACGCTGGAGTCAACACTGAAGCTTTCTTT
TRBD2,TRBV5-1,TRBJ2-1,NA,CASSLPSGSARNEQFF,TGCGCCAGCAGCTTGCCTAGCGGGAGTGCAAGGAATGAGCAGTTCTTC